A selection of T cell receptor beta chains follows, all from one sample in a study of blood T cell repertoires in COVID-19. Only in-frame clones appear in the TCRdb table, and some are missing; sequencing was by immunoSEQ multiplex PCR. Of 250,000 to 300,000 clones in the sample, 70% to 75% were seen once. Sequencing was done on a sample of peripheral blood. These receptors originate from a woman of 80 years or more with acute or convalescent COVID-19. Both conserved end residues are part of each CDR3. Expanded clones get a size class; other rows say once, few or many, or leave the size out.

j_gene,abundance,v_gene,CDR3aa
TRBJ1-2,NA,TRBV5-4,CASSLYDRFNGYTF
TRBJ1-2,NA,TRBV9,CASSAGTGYYGYTF
TRBJ2-5,NA,TRBV6-5,CASSYSRQMETQYF
TRBJ2-3,once,TRBV20-1,CSASGAGVADTQYF
TRBJ1-2,NA,TRBV2,CASSEGGQGARGYTF
TRBJ1-4,NA,TRBV18,CASSPPGGRSNTNEKLFF
TRBJ1-4,NA,TRBV12-2,CASRREDRVWGSGNEKLFF
TRBJ2-7,once,TRBV6-5,CASSTVLTTYEQYF
TRBJ1-2,NA,TRBV7-9,CASSTVGPGGAFGYTF
TRBJ1-3,NA,TRBV4-3,CASSQELPGASGNTIYF
TRBJ1-2,NA,TRBV7-9,CASSPWGLGNYGYTF
TRBJ1-1,few,TRBV7-9,CASSLDQGWTEAFF
TRBJ2-2,once,TRBV29-1,CSVARGTSGSFGELFF
TRBJ2-1,once,TRBV14,CASSQDLASGGVQFF
TRBJ2-2,NA,TRBV6-6,CASSSRGPGELFF
TRBJ2-7,once,TRBV7-2,CASSPRTGFSEQYF
TRBJ2-5,NA,TRBV5-1,CASSLTGGPLETQYF
TRBJ1-2,NA,TRBV9,CASSVVRIEGGRSYGYTF
TRBJ2-2,NA,TRBV5-1,CASSLSVTDTGELFF
TRBJ1-5,NA,TRBV19,CASRWAPTSNQPQHF
TRBJ2-2,NA,TRBV3-1/TRBV3-2,CASSHPRGTGTGELFF
TRBJ1-5,NA,TRBV5-1,CASSRGHF
TRBJ1-1,NA,TRBV6-5,CASSVQVNTEAFF
TRBJ1-3,NA,TRBV7-9,CASSLAAGRSIYF
TRBJ1-5,NA,TRBV19,CASRQANQPQHF
TRBJ1-2,NA,TRBV6-5,CASSYFGFYGYTF
TRBJ2-7,NA,TRBV13,CASSHGHLYEQYF
TRBJ1-6,NA,TRBV7-9,CASSRWTGANSPLHF